The present TCR beta chain was sequenced within a study of PD-1 blockade in mismatch repair-deficient tumors. Whole-study findings and limits: Tumor-resident clones, often undetectable pretreatment in blood, expanded then contracted after pembrolizumab.

The V gene end was trimmed by 1 base and the J gene end by 4 bases; junction bases not matched to a gene: 12. This CDR3 region has 19 residues. Germline lookup yields CDR1 SGDLS and CDR2 YYNGEE. With respect to this clone: Its antigen remains unidentified.

The table came from immunoSEQ multiplex PCR; TCRdb's copy has only in-frame clones and leaves some out. The sample lists 100,000 or so clones, approximately 80% occurring once. V usage is TRBV9 and J usage is TRBJ2-3; 13 bases map to TRBD2. The origin of this receptor is an adult with mismatch repair-deficient cancer. Sequences were derived from peripheral blood, sampled 30 to 36 weeks after starting pembrolizumab. The CDR3 DNA sequence: TGTGCCAGCAGCGTATCGAACCAACCGGGACTAGCGGGACCAGATACGCAGTATTTT. Protein product: CASSVSNQPGLAGPDTQYF.